This T cell receptor (beta chain) is from a study of blood T cell repertoires in COVID-19. Overall study: Italy, Spain and the United States were the sources of the convalescent and acute COVID-19 samples. PBMCs, B-cell-depleted T cells, or T cells were the source of the cDNA or gDNA that made up the material.

Study processing details: Amplified reference gene primers provided the basis for estimating nucleated cell counts. Profiling relied on immunoSEQ multiplex PCR, and the TCRdb table lists in-frame clones only, not all of them. For V, J and clone size, that table is used; D and trimming come from the DNA. This table holds roughly 240,000 clones, over 65% found once. V lost 8 bases and J lost 1, with 8 bases in between. The germline V gene encodes CDR1 MNHNY and CDR2 SVGAGI (reference sequence). The CDR3 loop spans 12 amino acids. This chain links TRBV6-6 with TRBJ1-2; TRBD1 is a possible D gene (5 bases). Sequencing was carried out using peripheral blood. The origin of this receptor is a man between 60 and 75 years old who had recovered from COVID-19. CDR3 region: CASGQGNYGYTF. The CDR3 DNA reads TGTGCCAGCGGCCAGGGTAACTATGGCTACACCTTC.